A single sample gave rise to the 10 T cell receptor beta chains below, sequenced in a study of identifying expanded T cells in peripheral blood. Clones were sequenced by immunoSEQ multiplex PCR, and TCRdb holds only the in-frame ones, with some missing. The sample includes about 100,000 clones, around nine tenths seen only once; the top ten take approximately 17%. The sequencing input was blood. The receptors come from a person aged 18 to 70 in good health.

CDR3 loop: CAWERRQGAELFF. CDR3 nucleotides: TGTGCCTGGGAACGAAGACAGGGGGCAGAACTGTTTTTT. V usage is TRBV30 and J usage is TRBJ1-4; 10 bases are shared with TRBD1. This CDR3 spans 13 amino acids. Germline values: CDR1 GTSNPN, CDR2 SVGIG (reference sequence). V lost 5 bases, J lost 12 bases, and 9 bases stayed unmatched.

The V and J genes are TRBV5-4 and TRBJ2-7; tentatively, D is TRBD1 or TRBD2 (5 bases each). V shed 0 bases and J shed 2 bases, with 12 bases lying between them. Germline CDR1 reads SGHNT; CDR2 reads YYREEE (reference sequence). This CDR3 contains 15 residues. The CDR3 DNA is TGTGCCAGCAGCTTGGTCGGGGCCGTTACCTACGAGCAGTACTTC. Translation gives CASSLVGAVTYEQYF.

The rearrangement joins TRBV6-5 to TRBJ1-4; TRBD1 might be the D (5 bases). From germline, CDR1 is MNHEY and CDR2 SVGAGI. The CDR3 has 15 amino acids. The V end lost 2 bases, the J end lost 9 bases, and 16 bases lay between the germline ends. CDR3 DNA sequence: TGTGCCAGCAGTTACCCTGGACACCAGCTGAAAAAACTGTTTTTT. Protein sequence: CASSYPGHQLKKLFF.

V is TRBV19 and J is TRBJ1-1; D gene ambiguous. Germline V gene sequence: CDR1 LNHDA, CDR2 SQIVND (reference sequence). This CDR3 spans 15 amino acids. Trimming shortened V by 6 bases and J by 1 base, and 15 bases separated the two germline ends. The CDR3 DNA reads TGTGCCAGTAGGACGTCACCCTATCGGAACACTGAAGCTTTCTTT. Protein sequence: CASRTSPYRNTEAFF.

V and J are TRBV29-1 and TRBJ1-1; TRBD1 matches 10 bases. The CDR3 length is 13 residues. J lost 5 bases, V lost 6 bases, and 6 bases had no gene match. The germline V gene has CDR1 SQVTM and CDR2 ANQGSEA. The CDR3 spells CSVADRGGTEAFF. CDR3 nucleotides: TGCAGCGTCGCGGACAGGGGGGGAACTGAAGCTTTCTTT.

This clone turned up a few times. V usage is TRBV30 and J usage is TRBJ1-5; D might be TRBD1 (5 bases). Germline V CDR1 and CDR2: GTSNPN, SVGIG (reference sequence). Trimming shortened V by 2 bases and J by 0 bases, and 14 bases separated the two germline ends. This CDR3 comprises 16 residues. DNA of the CDR3: TGTGCCTGGAGTTCACTAGGGGATTATAGCAATCAGCCCCAGCATTTT. This sequence encodes CAWSSLGDYSNQPQHF.

This chain connects TRBV19 to TRBJ2-3; 7 positions match TRBD2. Germline CDR1 LNHDA, CDR2 SQIVND (reference sequence). Trimming removed 6 bases from V and 6 bases from J; junction bases left unmatched: 9. The CDR3 is made up of 14 amino acids. The DNA of the CDR3 is TGTGCCAGTAGGACCGCGACTAGCTGGGATACGCAGTATTTT. This gives the protein CASRTATSWDTQYF.

This chain joins TRBV27 and TRBJ2-3; TRBD2 is a possible D gene (5 bases). V was shortened by 6 bases and J by 8 bases, with 9 bases between the two germline ends. CDR3 length: 11 residues. Germline V CDR1 and CDR2: MNHEY, SMNVEV (reference sequence). DNA for the CDR3: TGTGCCAGCAGGATACGGGGTACGCAGTATTTT. Protein product: CASRIRGTQYF.

The chain combines TRBV5-1 with TRBJ1-1; 7 nucleotides align to TRBD1. Germline CDR1 is SGHRS and CDR2 is YFSETQ. The CDR3 has 16 residues. The V and J ends lost 0 bases and 0 bases, in that order; junction bases with no gene match: 5. The CDR3 DNA reads as TGCGCCAGCAGCTTGGGAGGGGGCTTACTGAACACTGAAGCTTTCTTT. The encoded protein is CASSLGGGLLNTEAFF. Full variable domain (outside the CDR3, taken from reference TRBV5-1 and TRBJ1-1): KAGVTQTPRYLIKTRGQQVTLSCSPISGHRSVSWYQQTPGQGLQFLFEYFSETQRNKGNFPGRFSGRQFSNSRSEMNVSTLELGDSALYLCASSLGGGLLNTEAFFGQGTRLTVV.

The count of this clone is one. This rearrangement joins TRBV20-1 to TRBJ2-7, with unresolved D. The CDR3 length is 11 residues. Germline V gives CDR1 DFQATT, CDR2 SNEGSKA (reference sequence). Trimming pared 7 bases from V and 3 bases from J, leaving 10 bases between. As DNA, the CDR3 is TGCAGTGGAGACACACACTACGAGCAGTACTTC. It encodes CSGDTHYEQYF.